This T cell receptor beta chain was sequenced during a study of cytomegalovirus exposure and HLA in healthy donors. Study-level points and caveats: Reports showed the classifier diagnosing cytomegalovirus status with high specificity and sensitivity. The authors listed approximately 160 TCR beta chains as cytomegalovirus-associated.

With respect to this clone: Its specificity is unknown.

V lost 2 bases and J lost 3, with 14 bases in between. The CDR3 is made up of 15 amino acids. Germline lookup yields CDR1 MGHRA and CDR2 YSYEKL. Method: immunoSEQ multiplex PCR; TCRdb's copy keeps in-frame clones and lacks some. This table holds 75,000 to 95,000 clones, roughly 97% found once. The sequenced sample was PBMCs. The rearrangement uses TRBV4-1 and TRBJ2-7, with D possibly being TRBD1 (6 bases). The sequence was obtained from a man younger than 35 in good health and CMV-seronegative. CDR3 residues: CASSQLGQTLYEQYF. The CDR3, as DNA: TGCGCCAGCAGCCAACTTGGACAGACCCTCTACGAGCAGTACTTC.